This T cell receptor beta chain was sequenced for a study of CXCR3-negative and CXCR3-positive naive CD8 T cells. Study results and limitations: Expression of CXCR3 was partially reduced after cryopreservation, and fresh PBMCs were used in most assays. Similarly elevated diversity marked both naive subsets, with memory CD8+ cells showing far lower diversity. Surface CD5 matched across naive subsets, and TRB CDR3 properties served to infer TCR strength. Against CXCR3-negative naive cells, CXCR3-positive naive cells showed more hydrophobic TRB CDR3s.

Cells that were CD45RO-CCR7+CD27+CD95- constituted naive CD8+ T cells. In the case of this clonotype: Its antigen remains unidentified.

The V gene's germline CDR1 is SQVTM and CDR2 ANQGSEA. The CDR3 is 15 residues long. UMI-labeled TRB cDNA libraries were prepared by 5' RACE. TCRdb reprocessed the 5' RACE reads, with one entry per CDR3 protein and no DNA. There are 50,000 to 65,000 distinct CDR3 sequences in the sample, with about 0.8% held by the top ten. This chain links TRBV29-1 with TRBJ2-7; with no DNA, the TCRdb D assignment of TRBD1 cannot be verified. This clonotype originated in a human donor in good health. Some clones in this sample may be carry-over from other donors' samples. Specimen: naive CXCR3+ CD8+ T cells from blood. As for subset: CD45RO-CCR7+CD27+CD95- naive CD8+ T cells expressing CXCR3 (TNR3+). CDR3 sequence: CSVEKGTGGAYEQYF.